The 7 T cell receptor beta chains below all came from one sample that was sequenced in a study of T-cell reconstitution after alpha-beta-depleted transplantation in children. Unique molecular identifiers tagged the TCRbeta library. One entry per CDR3 protein, called by TCRdb with MiXCR from the PCR reads. This sample yields about 370,000 distinct CDR3 sequences, of which around 21% are seen a single time; 3.5% to 4% belongs to the top ten. This material consisted of PBMCs from the stem cell graft donor, taken from the stem cell graft. All receptors derive from a human donor who donated a stem cell graft to a child with acute myeloid leukemia.

The rearrangement uses TRBV29-1 and TRBJ1-2; D is unresolved. Germline V gene lookup returns CDR1 SQVTM and CDR2 ANQGSEA. This CDR3 is built from 13 residues. V was pared by 7 bases and J by 3 bases, with 15 bases between. The CDR3: CSAQGRQDYGYTF. The CDR3 DNA is TGCAGCGCACAAGGGAGACAAGACTATGGCTACACCTTC.

The gene calls are TRBV5-6 and TRBJ2-7; no firm D call. The germline gives CDR1 SGHDT, CDR2 YYEEEE. This CDR3 is built from 12 residues. V lost 0 bases and J 7 bases, leaving 8 bases between the germline ends. CDR3 sequence: CASSLGAVEQYF. In DNA, the CDR3 is TGTGCCAGCAGCTTGGGGGCGGTGGAGCAGTACTTC.

This clonotype was recorded a few times. J is TRBJ2-5 and V is TRBV27; D is possibly TRBD2 (6 bases). This CDR3 has 15 amino acids. Germline loops: CDR1 MNHEY, CDR2 SMNVEV (reference sequence). Trimming removed 6 bases at V and 2 bases at J, with 16 bases between. This chain's CDR3 is CASSRSWGVQETQYF. The CDR3 DNA is TGTGCCAGCAGCCGGTCATGGGGGGTACAAGAGACCCAGTACTTC.

This sequence joins TRBV7-6 and TRBJ2-5; D possibly corresponds to TRBD1 (6 bases). CDR1 and CDR2 from the germline V gene are SGHVS and FNYEAQ. V was cut by 4 bases and J by 5 bases, with 20 bases left in between. The length of the CDR3 is 16 residues. This chain's CDR3 is CASSSPWGHRRETQYF. CDR3 nucleotides: TGTGCCAGCAGCTCCCCTTGGGGACACCGGAGGGAGACCCAGTACTTC. Together with reference TRBV7-6 and TRBJ2-5, the CDR3 gives the full variable domain: GAGVSQSPRYKVTKRGQDVALRCDPISGHVSLYWYRQALGQGPEFLTYFNYEAQQDKSGLPNDRFSAERPEGSISTLTIQRTEQRDSAMYRCASSSPWGHRRETQYFGPGTRLLVL.

This clonotype came up many times. V usage is TRBV10-3 and J usage is TRBJ2-7, with D perhaps matching TRBD2 (5 bases). Germline CDR1 is ENHRY and CDR2 is SYGVKD. With 0 bases removed from V and 3 bases from J, the gap between germline ends came to 9 bases. The length of the CDR3 is 14 residues. CDR3 bases: TGTGCCATCAGTGAGTCGAGGGCAGGCTACGAGCAGTACTTC. It encodes CAISESRAGYEQYF.

This clonotype appeared many times. Lacking the conserved final phenylalanine or tryptophan, this CDR3 likely reflects a read error. The limits of the CDR3 on the DNA are not certain, so only TCRdb's listed CDR3 is given. This chain uses TRBV27 with TRBJ2-1; the DNA was not used to check the table's D call, TRBD2. Germline CDR1 and CDR2: MNHEY and SMNVEV (reference sequence). The CDR3 numbers 14 amino acids, ends counted. The CDR3 is CASSPWGLAGARII.

V is TRBV2 and J is TRBJ2-5, with D perhaps being TRBD1 or TRBD2 (5 bases each). Looked up from germline, CDR1 is SNHLY and CDR2 is FYNNEI. This CDR3 is 11 amino acids long. With 6 bases removed from V and 5 bases from J, the gap between germline ends came to 7 bases. CDR3 in DNA: TGTGCCAGCAGGGGGGTGGAGACCCAGTACTTC. Its protein product is CASRGVETQYF.